One sample yielded the 5 T cell receptor beta chains listed below, sequenced in a study of T cells in localized non-small cell lung cancer (dated by TCRdb to about 2020). The receptor library was made with the immunoSEQ multiplex PCR assay. The clones in this table, taken by TCRdb from immuneACCESS, are in-frame only. Not every clone is retained; where verified, under half of the shortfall comes from an unresolved V gene, and the cause of the rest is unknown. A total of about 74,000 clones appear in this sample, approximately 84% of them only once. The leading ten clones occupy 1.3% of the sample. This material consisted of peripheral blood, taken before any cancer treatment. These receptors originate from a female donor over 55 with stage I lung adenocarcinoma.

This chain uses TRBV5-6 with TRBJ2-7, with 7 bases lining up with TRBD2. In germline, CDR1 is SGHDT, CDR2 YYEEEE. V gave up 0 bases and J gave up 6 bases; unmatched junction bases: 6. The CDR3 covers 14 residues. The CDR3 region has the DNA TGTGCCAGCAGCTTGGTCCCGGGAGGCGGCGAGCAGTACTTC. Amino acids: CASSLVPGGGEQYF.

The chain has TRBV4-2 and TRBJ2-1; 10 positions match TRBD2. Germline V gene data show CDR1 as LGHNA and CDR2 as YNFKEQ. CDR3 length: 17 residues. The junction had 15 bases not matched to a gene; V was cut back by 5 bases and J by 8 bases. CDR3 bases: TGTGCCAGCAGCACCCCACCCGCTAGCGGGAGTCTCCATGAGCAGTTCTTC. As protein: CASSTPPASGSLHEQFF.

V gene TRBV15 combines with J gene TRBJ2-1, with a possible D match to TRBD2 (5 bases). CDR3 size: 15 residues. V lost 6 bases, J lost 6 bases, and 18 bases lay in between. CDR1 LNHNV and CDR2 YYDKDF come from the germline V gene (reference sequence). The CDR3 DNA follows: TGTGCCACCAGTCATCGGACTCTCGAAGGCAATGAGCAGTTCTTC. As protein: CATSHRTLEGNEQFF.

The genes are TRBV7-2 and TRBJ2-7; weak D call: TRBD2 (6 bases). CDR1 is SGHTA, CDR2 FQGNSA, per germline. CDR3 length: 14 residues. V gave up 5 bases and J gave up 4 bases, with 15 bases separating them. The chain's CDR3 is CASSPSFGGYEQYF. In DNA, the CDR3 is TGTGCCAGCAGCCCGAGCTTCGGGGGATACGAGCAGTACTTC.

V and J are TRBV28 and TRBJ2-1; 14 bases are a match to TRBD2. The CDR3 totals 15 residues. From germline, CDR1 is MDHEN and CDR2 SYDVKM. The V segment lost 5 bases and the J segment 8 bases; nucleotides outside the gene matches: 5. CDR3 sequence: CASSPTSGRAHEQFF. CDR3 bases: TGTGCCAGCAGTCCGACTAGCGGGAGGGCCCATGAGCAGTTCTTC.